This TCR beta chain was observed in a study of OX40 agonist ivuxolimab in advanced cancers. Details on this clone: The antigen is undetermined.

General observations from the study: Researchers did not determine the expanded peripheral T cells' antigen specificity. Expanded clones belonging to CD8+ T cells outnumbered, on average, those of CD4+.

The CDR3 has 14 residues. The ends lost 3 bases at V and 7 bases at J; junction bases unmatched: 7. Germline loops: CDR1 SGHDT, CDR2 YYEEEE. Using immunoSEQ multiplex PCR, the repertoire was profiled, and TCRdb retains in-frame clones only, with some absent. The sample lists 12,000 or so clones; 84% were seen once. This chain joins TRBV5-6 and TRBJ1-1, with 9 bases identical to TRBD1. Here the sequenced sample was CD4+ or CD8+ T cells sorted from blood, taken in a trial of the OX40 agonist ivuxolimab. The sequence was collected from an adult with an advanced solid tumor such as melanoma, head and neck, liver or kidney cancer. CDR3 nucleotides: TGTGCCAGCAGCTCAGGGACAGGGCTCGATGAAGCTTTCTTT. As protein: CASSSGTGLDEAFF.